This T cell receptor (beta chain) was obtained from a study of blood T cell repertoires in COVID-19 (dated by TCRdb to between 2020 and 2021). In the study overall: Recovered participants in ImmuneRACE Cohort 3 were defined as having two consecutive negative NP/OP PCR tests, clearance from a healthcare professional, or resolution of symptoms. Samples from collaborators originated in the United States, Italy and Spain and spanned both the acute and convalescent phases of COVID-19. The prospective study material was composed of cDNA or gDNA derived from T cells, B-cell-depleted T cells, or PBMCs. The dataset comprised deeply sampled blood TCRbeta repertoires from subjects exposed to, actively infected with, or recovered from COVID-19. The repertoires were made available in a free public database intended to serve as a resource for research on the immune response to SARS-CoV-2. The samples were drawn from the first 160 participants of the ongoing ImmuneRACE study and from more than 1,000 subjects provided by 6 global collaborators. Sample metadata almost always included a de-identified subject ID, COVID-19 status, age in years and sex. Where available, HLA class I and class II types were taken from metadata supplied by the sample provider and were not determined by assay-based typing.

TCRbeta CDR3 regions were amplified from genomic DNA using the immunoSEQ Assay, a bias-controlled multiplex PCR. In the source study's methods: Nucleated cell counts per sample were estimated from amplification of reference gene primers within the assay. To quantify the absolute abundance of each unique TCRbeta CDR3 rearrangement, sequence reads were collapsed and filtered. For each sample, productive Simpson clonality was calculated by taking the square root of Simpson's diversity index across productive rearrangements. TCRdb mirrors the immuneACCESS table, restricted to in-frame sequences. Some clones are absent from its copies; in checked studies, under half trace to an unresolved V gene, and the reason for the others is unknown. The V and J calls and the clone size are those of that table, but D and trimming were determined from the DNA. Present in this sample are 210,000 or so clones, about nine tenths of which were seen just once. The leading ten clones occupy over 3% of the sample.

In the case of this clone: This receptor's antigen is unknown. The sample holds no much larger clone one base away, and base qualities are not on file.

Participants in the prospective study were enrolled through a virtual design, were aged roughly 18 to 100 years, and lived in 20 to 30 United States geographic areas. To assign participants to cohorts, the prospective study relied on clinical history that participants themselves reported in a screening survey and a study questionnaire. In the prospective study, mobile phlebotomists collected whole blood, serum and a nasopharyngeal or oropharyngeal swab from each participant. Prospective study participants could optionally give additional blood draws and questionnaires over a roughly two-month period. Before DNA extraction, blood samples from the prospective study were shipped at room temperature or frozen. Overall results and qualifications from the work: How much clinical and demographic metadata was included differed by source and by participant, and the metadata was provided uncurated.

Sequenced input: PBMCs or T cells enriched from blood (not recorded which). The sequence was collected from a woman in her 50s in a cohort exposed to, infected with or recovered from COVID-19 (not recorded which).

The CDR3 region reads CATDRAGYGYTF. The DNA reads TGTGCCACGGACAGGGCTGGCTATGGCTACACCTTC. This chain joins TRBV6-5 to TRBJ1-2; 8 bases in the middle match TRBD1. The CDR3, cysteine through phenylalanine, is 12 amino acids long. Only the CDR3 DNA stays, 36 bases, in frame from base 1. V loses 10 bases at its end and J loses 4 bases; junction bases beyond the gene matches: 5. CDR1 and CDR2 are read off the germline V gene as MNHEY and SVGAGI.